This T cell receptor (beta chain) was recorded in a study of shared clonotypes between healthy human individuals. Study-wide findings and caveats: Naive subsets generally exceeded memory subsets in estimated richness.

Notes on this clone: The antigen remains unidentified.

Each sorted subset replicate got 200 ng genomic DNA, approximately 27,000 genomes. Clones were read by immunoSEQ multiplex PCR, and TCRdb kept only the in-frame ones, dropping some. The sample consists of just over 2,000,000 clones, around 96% of them appearing once. Germline CDR1 is MGHDK and CDR2 is SYGVNS. V lost 1 base, J lost 6 bases, and 12 bases lay in between. This CDR3 spans 15 amino acids. CD45RO-negative CD8 cells positively selected for CCR7 made up the naive population, which excluded terminally differentiated effector memory CD45RA+ cells. The chain has TRBV25-1 and TRBJ2-2, with D perhaps matching TRBD1 (5 bases). Sequenced: naive CD8+ T cells sorted from blood. The origin of this receptor is a man aged 18 to 30 in good health. In DNA, the CDR3 is TGTGCCAGCAGTGAATGGGGCAGCCAGGCCGGGGAGCTGTTTTTT. Residues: CASSEWGSQAGELFF.